One TCR beta chain is described in this entry. This sample is part of a study of regulatory T cells in long-lasting Graves disease. Arm-PCR of CDR3 regions and iRepertoire HTBI primers were used to build TCR beta libraries. TCRdb re-called the multiplex PCR reads through MiXCR, storing one row per CDR3 protein. The sample carries about half a million distinct CDR3 sequences, around 11% recorded once. Germline V gene sequence: CDR1 SGHAT, CDR2 FQNNGV. V lost 1 base, J lost 6 bases, and 6 bases stayed unmatched. This CDR3 comprises 16 residues. As for time point: newly diagnosed GD, antithyroid drugs for less than 3 months. RNA from PBMCs was the source of the TCR library. These sequences were also reported in another study, on T cells in Graves' hyperthyroidism and ophthalmopathy.

Sequencing used peripheral blood mononuclear cells (PBMCs), obtained at new diagnosis, from a patient treated with antithyroid drugs. This clonotype was obtained from a woman aged 25-40 years with Graves disease. The J gene is TRBJ2-7, the V gene TRBV11-2; TRBD2 matches 13 bases. Here the CDR3 reads CASSLGTSGRRGEQYF. The CDR3 region has the DNA TGTGCCAGCAGCTTAGGGACTAGCGGGAGAAGGGGCGAGCAGTACTTC. Looking up the rest from reference TRBV11-2 and TRBJ2-7 gives the full variable domain: EAGVAQSPRYKIIEKRQSVAFWCNPISGHATLYWYQQILGQGPKLLIQFQNNGVVDDSQLPKDRFSAERLKGVDSTLKIQPAKLEDSAVYLCASSLGTSGRRGEQYFGPGTRLTVT.